The clone carrying this TCR beta chain was picked up a small number of times. Its antigen is undetermined. This sample was taken from a study of CD8 T cells in ankylosing spondylitis. Germline lookup yields CDR1 SGHVS and CDR2 FNYEAQ. The CDR3 length is 16 residues. The V end was cut by 1 base, the J end by 8 bases, with 17 bases between. One entry per CDR3 protein results from TCRdb running MiXCR on the 5' RACE reads. The data show under 850,000 distinct CDR3 sequences, around a fifth seen once. Study observations and caveats: Some of the motif variants had earlier been found in reactive arthritis patients' fluid and blood. Made up of 7 to 9 highly homologous variants, a TCR beta motif appeared characteristic of ankylosing spondylitis blood.

The chain recombines TRBV7-6 with TRBJ1-4, with D hard to call. Sequencing was carried out using blood, either unsorted or a sorted T cell fraction (not recorded which). This clonotype was obtained from a male donor with ankylosing spondylitis. The CDR3 DNA sequence: TGTGCCAGCAGCTTAGGAAGTATTGGGGTTTGGGAAAAACTGTTTTTT. This encodes CASSLGSIGVWEKLFF.